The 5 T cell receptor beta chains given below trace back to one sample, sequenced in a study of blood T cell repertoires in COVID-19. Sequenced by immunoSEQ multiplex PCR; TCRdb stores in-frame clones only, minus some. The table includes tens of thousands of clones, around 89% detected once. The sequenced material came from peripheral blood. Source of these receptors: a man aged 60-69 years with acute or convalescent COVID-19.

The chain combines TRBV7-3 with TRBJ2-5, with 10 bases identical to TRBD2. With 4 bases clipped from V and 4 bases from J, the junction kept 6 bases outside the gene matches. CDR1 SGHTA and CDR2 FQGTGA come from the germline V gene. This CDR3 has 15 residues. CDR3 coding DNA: TGTGCCAGCAGCTCCAGCGGGGGGGCTTCAGAGACCCAGTACTTC. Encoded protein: CASSSSGGASETQYF.

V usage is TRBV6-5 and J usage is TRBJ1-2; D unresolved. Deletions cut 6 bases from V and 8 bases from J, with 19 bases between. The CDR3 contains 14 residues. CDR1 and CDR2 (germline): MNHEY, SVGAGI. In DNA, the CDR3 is TGTGCCAGCAGCCTGTTGGCAGGTTTGGAAGGCTACACCTTC. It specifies CASSLLAGLEGYTF.

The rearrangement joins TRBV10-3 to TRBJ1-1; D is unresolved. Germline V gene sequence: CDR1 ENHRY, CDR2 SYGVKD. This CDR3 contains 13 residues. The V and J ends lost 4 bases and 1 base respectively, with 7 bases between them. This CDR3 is CAISGQQNTEAFF. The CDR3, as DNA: TGTGCCATCAGTGGACAACAGAACACTGAAGCTTTCTTT.

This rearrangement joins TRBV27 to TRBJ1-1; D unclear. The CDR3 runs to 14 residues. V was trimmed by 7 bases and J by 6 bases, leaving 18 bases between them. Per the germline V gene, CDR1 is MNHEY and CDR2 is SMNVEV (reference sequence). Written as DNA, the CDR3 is TGTGCCAGCACCCCGGGAGGGCCCCAGGCTGAAGCTTTCTTT. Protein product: CASTPGGPQAEAFF.

The DNA for the CDR3 is TGTGCCAGCAGTTACCAGGGGGGTCGGGAAGCTTTCTTT. Translating gives CASSYQGGREAFF. The rearrangement links TRBV6-5 to TRBJ1-1; 7 nucleotides line up with TRBD1. Losses at the gene ends were 2 bases for V and 8 bases for J; bases not matched to a gene: 5. Germline V gene data show CDR1 as MNHEY and CDR2 as SVGAGI. This CDR3 comprises 13 residues.